This TCR beta chain was retrieved from a study of blood T cell repertoires in COVID-19. The overall study: Samples taken during acute and convalescent COVID-19 were collected in the United States, Italy and Spain. T cells, B-cell-depleted T cells, or PBMCs supplied cDNA or gDNA.

As processed by the authors: Reference gene primer amplification gave estimated nucleated cell counts. Profiled with immunoSEQ multiplex PCR; TCRdb holds only in-frame clones, not every one. V and J calls and clone size are those listed in that table; D and trimming were worked out from the DNA. The sample lists over 85,000 clones, over 75% seen once, with 7.4% in the top ten. J gave up 1 base and V 7 bases, and 5 bases lay outside the gene matches. This CDR3 spans 15 amino acids. CDR1 LGHNT and CDR2 FRNRAP come from the germline V gene. This TCR came from a human donor with acute or convalescent COVID-19. The donor label of this sample is uncertain. The sequencing input was peripheral blood. The chain is built from TRBV12-5 and TRBJ1-3; 9 positions match TRBD1. Here the CDR3 reads CASAPTGGSGNTIYF. In nucleotides, the CDR3 is TGTGCTAGTGCCCCGACAGGGGGTTCTGGAAACACCATATATTTT.